These T cell receptor beta chains were read from a single sample in a study of cytomegalovirus exposure and HLA in healthy donors. Only in-frame clones appear in the TCRdb table, and some are missing; sequencing was by immunoSEQ multiplex PCR. The data contain around 200,000 clones, around 74% of them seen just once; the ten biggest clones take up 2.9%. Sequenced input: PBMCs. All receptors come from a male donor in good health and CMV-seronegative. Both conserved end residues are part of each CDR3. The D gene is left open where the match is weak. Size is stated for part of the rows, as once, few or many counts, or as a class when the clone is expanded.

j_call,v_call,clone_size,d_call,cdr3_nt,cdr3_aa
TRBJ2-2,TRBV28,.,.,TGTGCCAGCAGTTTGGGGGGGCGAACCGGGGAGCTGTTTTTT,CASSLGGRTGELFF
TRBJ1-4,TRBV6-1,.,.,TGTGCCAGCGTCCGAGGGTCGGCTGAAAAACTGTTTTTT,CASVRGSAEKLFF
TRBJ2-7,TRBV28,.,TRBD2,TGTGCCAGCAGCCCCCGGGGGGGCGGAGGACAGATCGAGCAGTACTTC,CASSPRGGGGQIEQYF
TRBJ2-7,TRBV6-5,.,TRBD2,TGTGCCAGCAGTTACGGCCTAGCGGGATCCTACGAGCAGTACTTC,CASSYGLAGSYEQYF
TRBJ2-7,TRBV27,few,TRBD1,TGTGCCAGCAGGGGGACAGCCGTTAGGGAGCAGTACTTC,CASRGTAVREQYF
TRBJ2-3,TRBV6-5,.,TRBD1,TGTGCCAGCAGTTACTCCTCACAGGGGCCAGATACGCAGTATTTT,CASSYSSQGPDTQYF
TRBJ1-2,TRBV5-1,.,.,TGCGCCAGCAGCACCGCAGGGTCGGGCTATGGCTACACCTTC,CASSTAGSGYGYTF
TRBJ2-1,TRBV11-2,.,TRBD2,TGTGCCAGCAGCCAACCCACACTAGCGGGAGTGCACAATGAGCAGTTCTTC,CASSQPTLAGVHNEQFF
TRBJ1-5,TRBV10-3,.,TRBD1,TGTGCCATCAGTGAAGCCCGACAGGGAGGCTTTTCAATCGTGGCCCAGCATTTT,CAISEARQGGFSIVAQHF
TRBJ1-5,TRBV27,.,.,TGTGCCAGCAGTCCCGATATCGTACCTTTCACAGATACGCAGCATTTT,CASSPDIVPFTDTQHF
TRBJ1-3,TRBV6-5,.,.,TGTGCCAGCAGTTACTCCCGGCAGGGTGGAAACACCATATATTTT,CASSYSRQGGNTIYF
TRBJ1-1,TRBV6-6,.,.,TGTGCCAGCAGTCCCCAACTCGCCCGTATGAACACTGAAGCTTTCTTT,CASSPQLARMNTEAFF
TRBJ2-1,TRBV28,.,TRBD2,TGTGCCAGCAGCTGGGCCAGCGGGAGGAGGAATGAGCAGTTCTTC,CASSWASGRRNEQFF
TRBJ2-1,TRBV11-3,.,.,TGTGCCAGCAGCTTCGGCTCAGGCAAGCACGAGCAGTTCTTC,CASSFGSGKHEQFF
TRBJ1-2,TRBV5-5,.,TRBD1,TGTGCCAGCAGCCCGACAGGGAACGGCTATGGCTACACCTTC,CASSPTGNGYGYTF
TRBJ2-7,TRBV15,.,TRBD2,TGTGCCACCAGCAGGACTAGCGGATCCTACGAGCAGTACTTC,CATSRTSGSYEQYF
TRBJ2-1,TRBV29-1,.,TRBD1,TGCAGCGCGGTTCGGGACGGGACAGGGTTCAATGAGCAGTTCTTC,CSAVRDGTGFNEQFF
TRBJ1-2,TRBV2,.,.,TGTGCCAGCAGTTCTGTCAGTGGCTACACCTTC,CASSSVSGYTF
TRBJ1-5,TRBV5-5,few,.,TGTGCCAGCAGCTTGGAGGGGAATAGCAATCAGCCCCAGCATTTT,CASSLEGNSNQPQHF
TRBJ2-3,TRBV7-9,.,.,TGTGCCAGCAGCTTAGGTATGAGGGATACGCAGTATTTT,CASSLGMRDTQYF
TRBJ2-1,TRBV10-3,.,.,TGTGCCATCAGCGAGTCGAGACACCAGACGGACAATGAGCAGTTCTTC,CAISESRHQTDNEQFF
TRBJ2-3,TRBV7-9,.,TRBD2,TGTGCCAGCAGCCTCTGGAGACTAGCGGGAGATACGCAGTATTTT,CASSLWRLAGDTQYF
TRBJ2-7,TRBV28,.,TRBD2,TGTGCCAGCAGTTCCCCTCTTGGCGGGGGAAAATACGAGCAGTACTTC,CASSSPLGGGKYEQYF
TRBJ1-1,TRBV9,.,.,TGTGCCAGCAGCGTAGGCGTCGGTCCCCGTGGAGCTTTCTTT,CASSVGVGPRGAFF
TRBJ1-5,TRBV6-1,.,.,TGTGCCAGCAGTGAAGTAGGGGTAGGGAGCAATCAGCCCCAGCATTTT,CASSEVGVGSNQPQHF
TRBJ1-2,TRBV6-1,.,TRBD1,TGTGCCAGCAGTGAAGCCGACACAGGGGGCCTCTATGGCTACACCTTC,CASSEADTGGLYGYTF